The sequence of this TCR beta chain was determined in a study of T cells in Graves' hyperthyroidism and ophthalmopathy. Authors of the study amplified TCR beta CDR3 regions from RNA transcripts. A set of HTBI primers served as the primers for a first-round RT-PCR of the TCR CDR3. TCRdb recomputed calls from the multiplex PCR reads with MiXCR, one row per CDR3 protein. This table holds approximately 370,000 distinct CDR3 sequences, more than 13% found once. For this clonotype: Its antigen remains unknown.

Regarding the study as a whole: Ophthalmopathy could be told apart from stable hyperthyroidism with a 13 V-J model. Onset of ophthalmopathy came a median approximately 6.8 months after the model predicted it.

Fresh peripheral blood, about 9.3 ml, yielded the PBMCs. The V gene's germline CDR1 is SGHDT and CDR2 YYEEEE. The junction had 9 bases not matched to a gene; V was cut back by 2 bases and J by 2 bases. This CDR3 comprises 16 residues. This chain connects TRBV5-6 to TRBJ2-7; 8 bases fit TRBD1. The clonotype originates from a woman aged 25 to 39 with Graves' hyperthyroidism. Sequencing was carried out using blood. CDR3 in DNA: TGTGCCAGCAGCTTATATCTGGGACAGGTAACCTACGAGCAGTACTTC. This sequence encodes CASSLYLGQVTYEQYF. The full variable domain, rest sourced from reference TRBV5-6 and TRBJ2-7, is DAGVTQSPTHLIKTRGQQVTLRCSPKSGHDTVSWYQQALGQGPQFIFQYYEEEERQRGNFPDRFSGHQFPNYSSELNVNALLLGDSALYLCASSLYLGQVTYEQYFGPGTRLTVT.